This T cell receptor beta chain was retrieved from a study of T cells in Graves' hyperthyroidism and ophthalmopathy. This clonotype has a count of ten or more. What it recognizes is unknown. A read error may account for a junction end that differs from germline. There are 15 residues in the CDR3. Per germline, CDR1 MNHEY and CDR2 SMNVEV (reference sequence). Whole-study results and caveats: Among thyroid clonotypes expanded above 0.001, most also appeared in blood.

Ophthalmopathy patients all had a Clinical Activity Score of at least 3, a NOSPECS grade of at least 4 and disease under 3 months old. Orbital computed tomography, thyroid ultrasound, serum thyroxine and TRAb, and clinical symptoms together informed the diagnoses. RNA transcripts yielded amplified TCR beta CDR3 regions. The HTBI set primed first-round TCR CDR3 RT-PCR. Via MiXCR, TCRdb re-called the multiplex PCR reads, giving one row per CDR3 protein. The repertoire holds about 380,000 distinct CDR3 sequences, with under 20% as singletons. The TCR sequence derives from a man younger than 35 with Graves' ophthalmopathy. Sequencing was performed on blood. The chain uses TRBV27 and TRBJ1-5; perhaps TRBD1 as D (5 bases). CDR3 sequence reads: CASSLGGYSNQPQHF. CDR3 bases: TGCGCCAGCAGCTTGGGGGGTTATAGCAATCAGCCCCAGCATTTT.